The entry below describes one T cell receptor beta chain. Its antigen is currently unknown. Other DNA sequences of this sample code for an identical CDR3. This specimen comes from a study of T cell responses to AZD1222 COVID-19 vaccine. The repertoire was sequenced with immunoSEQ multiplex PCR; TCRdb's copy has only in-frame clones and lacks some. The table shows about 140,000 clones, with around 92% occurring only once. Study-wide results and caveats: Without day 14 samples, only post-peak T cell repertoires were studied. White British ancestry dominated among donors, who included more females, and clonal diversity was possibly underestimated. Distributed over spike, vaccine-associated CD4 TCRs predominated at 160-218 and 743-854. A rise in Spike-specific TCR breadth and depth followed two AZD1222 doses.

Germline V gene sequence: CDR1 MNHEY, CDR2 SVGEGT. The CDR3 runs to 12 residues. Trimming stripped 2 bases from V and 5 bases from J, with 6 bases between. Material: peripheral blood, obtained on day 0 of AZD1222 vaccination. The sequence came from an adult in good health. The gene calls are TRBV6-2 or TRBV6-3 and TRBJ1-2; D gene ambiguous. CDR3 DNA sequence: TGTGCCAGCAGTTACCCATCTTATGGCTACACCTTC. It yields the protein CASSYPSYGYTF.